These T cell receptor beta chains were read from a single sample in a study of shared clonotypes between healthy human individuals. Assay used: immunoSEQ multiplex PCR; TCRdb lists only in-frame clones, some missing. Found here are about 1 million clones, about three quarters of them singletons; the top ten hold approximately 1.5%. Sequenced material: memory CD4+ T cells sorted from blood. These receptors all come from a man aged 18 to 29 in good health. The CDR3 runs from the conserved cysteine through the conserved F or W. D genes are given only for firm matches. Size is stated for part of the rows, as once, few or many counts, or as a class when the clone is expanded.

length	size	V	D	J	DNA	CDR3
15	.	TRBV6-1	.	TRBJ2-7	TGTGCCAGCATGACTGGGAGAACAGGGTCCTACGAGCAGTACTTC	CASMTGRTGSYEQYF
14	.	TRBV19	.	TRBJ1-5	TGTGCCAGTTCTGCTTCGGCAATCAATCAGCCCCAGCATTTT	CASSASAINQPQHF
17	.	TRBV13	TRBD1	TRBJ2-7	TGTGCCAGCAGCTCACCTACAGGGGGCCCGATGTATTACGAGCAGTACTTC	CASSSPTGGPMYYEQYF
17	.	TRBV4-1	TRBD1	TRBJ1-4	TGCGCCAGCAGCCAAGGGGGCTCGGGACAGACTAATGAAAAACTGTTTTTT	CASSQGGSGQTNEKLFF
14	.	TRBV9	.	TRBJ2-7	TGTGCCAGCAGCGCTCGGGATTCCGGCTACGAGCAGTACTTC	CASSARDSGYEQYF
12	.	TRBV7-9	.	TRBJ1-6	TGTGCCAGCAGCTTAGACGGGTCACCCCTCCACTTT	CASSLDGSPLHF
15	.	TRBV9	TRBD2	TRBJ2-7	TGTGCCAGCAGCGTAGGCACTAGCGGGGTCTGGGAGCAGTACTTC	CASSVGTSGVWEQYF
14	few	TRBV27	.	TRBJ1-2	TGTGCCAGCAGTTTCCAGGGGCCTAACTATGGCTACACCTTC	CASSFQGPNYGYTF
12	.	TRBV27	.	TRBJ2-7	TGTGCCAGCAGCCGAACCTGGGGCGAGCAGTACTTC	CASSRTWGEQYF
13	few	TRBV18	TRBD1	TRBJ2-1	TGTGCCAGCATGACAGGGTCGGTGAATGAGCAGTTCTTC	CASMTGSVNEQFF
12	once	TRBV28	.	TRBJ1-2	TGTGCCAGCAGTGGTAGGGGTGATGGCTACACCTTC	CASSGRGDGYTF
14	.	TRBV7-9	TRBD2	TRBJ2-2	TGTGCCAGCAGCTTGACTAGCGTTGCCGGGGAGCTGTTTTTT	CASSLTSVAGELFF
14	.	TRBV5-5	.	TRBJ2-7	TGTGCCAGCAGCTCAACAACGGGAGTCTACGAGCAGTACTTC	CASSSTTGVYEQYF
15	once	TRBV4-3	.	TRBJ1-2	TGCGCCAGCAGCCAAGTGGGGTCGGTTGACTATGGCTACACCTTC	CASSQVGSVDYGYTF
13	.	TRBV19	.	TRBJ1-5	TGTGCCAGTAGTTCAGAGGGAAGGCAGCCCCAGCATTTT	CASSSEGRQPQHF
13	.	TRBV28	.	TRBJ1-2	TGTGCCAGCACCCTGCCCGGGGGAACTGGCTACACCTTC	CASTLPGGTGYTF
16	.	TRBV18	TRBD2	TRBJ2-1	TGTGCCAGCTCACCATCTAGCCTAGCGGCCAACAATGAGCAGTTCTTC	CASSPSSLAANNEQFF
13	.	TRBV5-6	.	TRBJ1-1	TGTGCCAGCAGCTTGGTAGGAATCACTGAAGCTTTCTTT	CASSLVGITEAFF
15	.	TRBV6-6	TRBD1	TRBJ1-5	TGTGCCAGCAGTTCCACCGGGACAGGGATTCAGCCCCAGCATTTT	CASSSTGTGIQPQHF
16	.	TRBV7-9	TRBD2	TRBJ2-3	TGCGCCAGCAGCCAAGGGGCAGCGGGAGGAACAGATACGCAGTATTTT	CASSQGAAGGTDTQYF
14	.	TRBV7-2	.	TRBJ2-1	TGTGCCAGCAGCCTCCGAGGGCGGTACAATGAGCAGTTCTTC	CASSLRGRYNEQFF
15	.	TRBV9	.	TRBJ2-2	TGTGCCAGCAGCATCACCTACGCGAACACCGGGGAGCTGTTTTTT	CASSITYANTGELFF
15	.	TRBV29-1	TRBD2	TRBJ2-2	TGCAGCGGGGGACTAGCGGGGGCGAACACCGGGGAGCTGTTTTTT	CSGGLAGANTGELFF
14	.	TRBV7-2	TRBD1	TRBJ2-7	TGTGCCAGCAGCCAGGGACAGGGGGCTTACGAGCAGTACTTC	CASSQGQGAYEQYF
14	.	TRBV6-5	.	TRBJ2-1	TGTGCCAGCAGCCCTAGTAGAGGGTACAATGAGCAGTTCTTC	CASSPSRGYNEQFF
14	few	TRBV28	.	TRBJ1-2	TGTGCCAGCAGTTTTCTTGGCTCGGGCTATGGCTACACCTTC	CASSFLGSGYGYTF
12	.	TRBV11-2	.	TRBJ2-1	TGTGCCAGCAGCTCCTGGGGTAAGGAGCAGTTCTTC	CASSSWGKEQFF
14	.	TRBV5-1	TRBD1	TRBJ1-1	TGCGCCAGCAGCCCGGGACAGGGGTTGCCTGAAGCTTTCTTT	CASSPGQGLPEAFF
12	few	TRBV29-1	TRBD1	TRBJ1-1	TGCAGCGTCGACAGGGGGAACACTGAAGCTTTCTTT	CSVDRGNTEAFF
15	.	TRBV2	.	TRBJ2-3	TGTGCCAGCAGTGATAGCCAGGGGTATGGGAATACGCAGTATTTT	CASSDSQGYGNTQYF
14	.	TRBV10-3	.	TRBJ2-7	TGTGCCATCAGGGGTGGCATGAACTCCTACGAGCAGTACTTC	CAIRGGMNSYEQYF
16	once	TRBV11-2	TRBD2	TRBJ2-2	TGTGCCAGCAGCCCCGGACTAGCGGGTCCCACCGGGGAGCTGTTTTTT	CASSPGLAGPTGELFF
15	few	TRBV5-8	.	TRBJ2-1	TGTGCCAGCAGCTTGAGGGGTTCCTCCTACAATGAGCAGTTCTTC	CASSLRGSSYNEQFF
14	.	TRBV5-1	TRBD1	TRBJ1-1	TGCGCCAGCAGCTTGACGAACAGGGGTACTGAAGCTTTCTTT	CASSLTNRGTEAFF